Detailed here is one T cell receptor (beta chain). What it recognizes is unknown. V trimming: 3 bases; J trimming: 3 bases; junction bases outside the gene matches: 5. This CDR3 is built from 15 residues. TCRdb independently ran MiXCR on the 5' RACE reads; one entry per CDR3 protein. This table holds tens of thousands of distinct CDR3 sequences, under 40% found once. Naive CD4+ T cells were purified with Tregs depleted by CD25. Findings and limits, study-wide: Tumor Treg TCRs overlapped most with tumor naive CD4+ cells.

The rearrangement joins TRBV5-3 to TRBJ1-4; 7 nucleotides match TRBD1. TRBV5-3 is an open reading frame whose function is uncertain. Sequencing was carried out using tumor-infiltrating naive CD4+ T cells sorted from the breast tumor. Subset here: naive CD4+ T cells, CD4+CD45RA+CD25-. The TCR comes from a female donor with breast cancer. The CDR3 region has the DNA TGTGCCAGAAGCTCCAGGGGGGCGGCTAATGAAAAACTGTTTTTT. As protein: CARSSRGAANEKLFF.